This T cell receptor (beta chain) was recovered during a study of blood T cells in healthy people across ages. Donors were healthy Caucasian individuals from Russia aged about 6 to 90. Total RNA, at least 5.5 micrograms per sample, was extracted from PBMCs. With a J-beta primer mix and a sample-barcoded 5' primer, a second PCR ran about 6 to 11 cycles. TCRdb re-derived calls from the 5' RACE reads in MiXCR, one entry per CDR3 protein. The table includes hundreds of thousands of distinct CDR3 sequences, roughly 64% detected once. Trimming left V 4 bases short and J 5 bases short, with 18 bases between. The CDR3 has 15 residues. In germline, CDR1 is SGHRS, CDR2 YFSETQ.

V gene TRBV5-1 combines with J gene TRBJ2-5, with a weak D call TRBD2 (6 bases). The sample taken for sequencing was blood. The source is a man aged 25-45 years in good health. The CDR3 sequence: CASSEDAGLEETQYF. The CDR3 nucleotides read TGCGCCAGCAGCGAGGATGCGGGGCTAGAGGAGACCCAGTACTTC.